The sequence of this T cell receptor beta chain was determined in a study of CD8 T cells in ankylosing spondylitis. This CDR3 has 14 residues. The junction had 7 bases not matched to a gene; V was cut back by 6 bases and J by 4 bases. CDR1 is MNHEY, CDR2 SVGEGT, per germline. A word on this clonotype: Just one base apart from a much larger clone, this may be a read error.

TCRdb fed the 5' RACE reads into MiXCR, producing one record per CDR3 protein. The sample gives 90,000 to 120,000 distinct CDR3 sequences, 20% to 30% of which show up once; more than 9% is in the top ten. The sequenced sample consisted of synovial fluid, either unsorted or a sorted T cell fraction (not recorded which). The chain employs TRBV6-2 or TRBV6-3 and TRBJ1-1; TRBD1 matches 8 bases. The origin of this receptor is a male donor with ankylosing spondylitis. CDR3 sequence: CASSEQGVSTEAFF. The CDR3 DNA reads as TGTGCCAGCAGCGAACAGGGGGTAAGCACTGAAGCTTTCTTT.